This passage covers 18 T cell receptor beta chains from one sample sequenced in a study of blood T cell repertoires in COVID-19. Profiled with immunoSEQ multiplex PCR; TCRdb holds only in-frame clones, not every one. Here the sample spans 120,000 to 150,000 clones, 88% being singletons. Sequenced sample: peripheral blood. The receptors derive from a human donor in a cohort sampled during active COVID-19.

The chain combines TRBV27 with TRBJ1-5; weak D call: TRBD1 (5 bases). The CDR3 spans 16 residues. V lost 5 bases and J 2 bases, leaving 16 bases between the germline ends. Germline assignment: CDR1 MNHEY and CDR2 SMNVEV (reference sequence). The CDR3 is CASSPRVMKRNQPQHF. The CDR3 DNA reads TGTGCCAGCAGTCCCAGGGTTATGAAGCGCAATCAGCCCCAGCATTTT.

The V and J genes are TRBV18 and TRBJ2-4, with D maybe TRBD1 (6 bases). The ends were cut back, 2 bases at V and 8 bases at J, with 16 bases in the middle. The germline CDR1 and CDR2 sequences are KGHSH and LQKENI. CDR3 length: 15 amino acids. This chain's CDR3 is CASSPYDRLRDIQYF. Written as DNA, the CDR3 is TGTGCCAGCTCACCATACGACAGGCTGAGGGACATTCAGTACTTC.

J is TRBJ1-1 and V is TRBV7-9; weak D call: TRBD1 (5 bases). The CDR3 contains 11 residues. With 3 bases removed from V and 9 bases from J, the gap between germline ends came to 8 bases. Germline V gene sequence: CDR1 SEHNR, CDR2 FQNEAQ (reference sequence). The CDR3, as DNA: TGTGCCAGCAGCTTGGGGCTCCAAGCTTTCTTT. Encoded protein: CASSLGLQAFF.

The rearrangement links TRBV6-6 to TRBJ2-7; D possibly corresponds to TRBD2 (6 bases). Trimming shortened V by 5 bases and J by 2 bases, and 13 bases separated the two germline ends. This CDR3 is built from 14 residues. Germline lookup yields CDR1 MNHNY and CDR2 SVGAGI (reference sequence). This chain's CDR3 is CASSPGSGAYEQYF. The CDR3 DNA sequence: TGTGCCAGCAGTCCCGGGTCGGGGGCCTACGAGCAGTACTTC.

As for this clone: Different DNA sequences within this sample yield the same CDR3. The chain recombines TRBV12-3 or TRBV12-4 with TRBJ1-1; a weak D match, TRBD1 (6 bases). With 6 bases removed from V and 4 bases from J, the gap between germline ends came to 9 bases. The CDR3 sequence is 12 residues long. CDR3 in amino acids: CASSRGGTEAFF. As DNA, the CDR3 is TGTGCCAGCAGCCGAGGGGGCACTGAAGCTTTCTTT.

V gene TRBV11-2 combines with J gene TRBJ2-7; TRBD1 matches at 7 bases. Germline CDR1 SGHAT, CDR2 FQNNGV. CDR3 size: 15 residues. V gave up 0 bases and J gave up 3 bases; unmatched junction bases: 5. The CDR3, as DNA: TGTGCCAGCAGCTTAGAAGCAGGGGGAAACTACGAGCAGTACTTC. Translating it yields CASSLEAGGNYEQYF.

The V and J genes are TRBV27 and TRBJ2-1; TRBD2 matches 9 bases. The CDR3 consists of 17 residues. V lost 3 bases, J lost 7 bases, and 13 bases stayed unmatched. Germline CDR1 is MNHEY and CDR2 is SMNVEV (reference sequence). The CDR3 loop is CASSFHLRAGGPNEQFF. Here the CDR3 DNA reads TGTGCCAGCAGTTTCCACCTCCGAGCGGGGGGCCCTAATGAGCAGTTCTTC.

The rearrangement uses TRBV5-4 and TRBJ1-4; possible D gene TRBD1, 5 bases. Trimming took off 4 bases at V and 8 bases at J, with 18 bases between the two ends. Germline assignment: CDR1 SGHNT and CDR2 YYREEE (reference sequence). This CDR3 has 15 amino acids. This CDR3 reads CASSARAGRGEKLFF. For the CDR3, the DNA is TGTGCCAGCAGCGCCCGGGCAGGCCGGGGGGAAAAACTGTTTTTT.

The V gene is TRBV15, the J gene TRBJ1-2; 7 bases align to TRBD1. CDR3 length: 13 amino acids. From germline, CDR1 is LNHNV and CDR2 YYDKDF (reference sequence). V was pared by 4 bases and J by 5 bases, with 4 bases of the junction left unmatched. The CDR3 reads CATSIPGGYGYTF. CDR3 in DNA: TGTGCCACCAGCATCCCAGGGGGGTATGGCTACACCTTC.

The chain links TRBV5-5 to TRBJ2-7; TRBD1 agrees at 9 bases. CDR1 SGHKS and CDR2 YYEKEE come from the germline V gene (reference sequence). This CDR3 comprises 15 residues. V shed 4 bases and J 3 bases; nucleotides not matched to a gene: 8. CDR3 in amino acids: CASSPGQGAFYEQYF. The CDR3 nucleotides read TGTGCCAGCAGCCCGGGACAGGGCGCTTTCTACGAGCAGTACTTC.

The chain links TRBV10-3 to TRBJ2-7; the match to TRBD1 covers 12 bases. The J segment lost 6 bases and the V segment lost 8 bases, leaving 11 bases of the junction unmatched. This CDR3 is built from 15 residues. Germline lookup yields CDR1 ENHRY and CDR2 SYGVKD. CDR3 DNA sequence: TGTGCCATCCGGGACAGGGGGCGCGAATCCCTCGAGCAGTACTTC. Its translation is CAIRDRGRESLEQYF.

V is TRBV4-2 and J is TRBJ2-5, with a weak D call TRBD2 (5 bases). Between the trimmed V and J ends, which lost 0 bases and 5 bases, there was a span of 10 bases. Germline V gene sequence: CDR1 LGHNA, CDR2 YNFKEQ. This CDR3 is 14 amino acids long. CDR3 bases: TGTGCCAGCAGCCAAGAAACTAGAGTTGAGACCCAGTACTTC. It specifies CASSQETRVETQYF.

The chain links TRBV7-2 to TRBJ2-7; weak D call: TRBD1 (5 bases). The CDR3 is 14 residues long. The ends were cut back, 2 bases at V and 6 bases at J, with 14 bases in the middle. Germline V gene data show CDR1 as SGHTA and CDR2 as FQGNSA. The CDR3 here is CASSLSRAQGEQYF. In DNA, the CDR3 is TGTGCCAGCAGCTTAAGCAGGGCGCAAGGCGAGCAGTACTTC.

This clone was recorded once. This chain joins TRBV5-4 and TRBJ1-6; TRBD1 matches 7 bases. After removal of 0 bases from V and 10 bases from J, the junction contained 13 bases not matched to a gene. The length of the CDR3 is 17 residues. Germline values: CDR1 SGHNT, CDR2 YYREEE (reference sequence). The CDR3 DNA is TGTGCCAGCAGCTTGGTTATTAGCACAGGACAGGAATCACCCCTCCACTTT. Its translation: CASSLVISTGQESPLHF.

The DNA for the CDR3 is TGTGCCAGCAGTTTAAAACAGGGGTCGAATGAGCAGTTCTTC. Translation: CASSLKQGSNEQFF. V and J are TRBV27 and TRBJ2-1; 7 nucleotides align to TRBD1. Germline CDR1 and CDR2: MNHEY and SMNVEV (reference sequence). Unmatched junction bases numbered 5, after V lost 2 bases and J lost 7 bases. This CDR3 has 14 amino acids.

This clone occurred once. The genes are TRBV29-1 and TRBJ1-1, with a weak D call TRBD1 (6 bases). This CDR3 comprises 13 residues. Per the germline V gene, CDR1 is SQVTM and CDR2 is ANQGSEA. V was cut by 5 bases and J by 0 bases, with 10 bases left in between. The CDR3 spells CSVRQVMNTEAFF. DNA for the CDR3: TGCAGCGTTCGACAGGTTATGAACACTGAAGCTTTCTTT.

The gene calls are TRBV4-3 and TRBJ2-5; 7 positions match TRBD1. Trimming removed 4 bases from V and 5 bases from J; junction bases left unmatched: 4. Germline values: CDR1 LGHNA, CDR2 YSLEER. This CDR3 has 13 amino acids. The CDR3 nucleotides read TGCGCCAGCAGCCGCGAACAGGGGGAGACCCAGTACTTC. Protein product: CASSREQGETQYF.

This clone was observed a single time. The V gene is TRBV5-5, the J gene TRBJ2-7; the D is unclear. The CDR3 has 15 amino acids. CDR1 is SGHKS and CDR2 is YYEKEE in the germline V gene (reference sequence). Trimming took off 0 bases at V and 2 bases at J, with 12 bases between the two ends. CDR3 amino acids: CASSLGPDTTYEQYF. Here the CDR3 DNA reads TGTGCCAGCAGCTTGGGTCCAGATACTACCTACGAGCAGTACTTC.